The entry below gives a single T cell receptor (beta chain) sequence along with its context. Its antigen remains unidentified. Libraries were prepared by immunoSEQ multiplex PCR; TCRdb keeps only in-frame clonotypes and omits some of them. The sample includes around 150,000 clones, less than 95% of them seen just once. The sample originates from a study of T cell responses to AZD1222 COVID-19 vaccine. General study results and limits: Variant regions that are unmutated are reportedly the target of nearly half of spike-specific TCRs.

The source was peripheral blood, collected on day 0 of AZD1222 vaccination. This TCR came from an adult in good health.

The CDR3 sequence is CASSQRTSYQETQYF. CDR3 nucleotides: TGTGCCAGCTCACAACGGACTTCGTACCAAGAGACCCAGTACTTC. V gene TRBV18 combines with J gene TRBJ2-5; perhaps TRBD2 as D (5 bases). This CDR3 region has 15 residues. The V and J ends lost 4 bases and 0 bases respectively, with 12 bases between them. Germline V gene sequence: CDR1 KGHSH, CDR2 LQKENI.